The 27 T cell receptor beta chains listed next were all sequenced from one sample in a study of blood T cell repertoires in COVID-19. The data were produced by immunoSEQ multiplex PCR, yet TCRdb's version contains in-frame clones alone and is incomplete. The table includes roughly 370,000 clones, approximately 87% detected once. The sequenced material came from PBMCs or T cells enriched from blood (not recorded which). The receptor set was obtained from a woman aged 45-65 years who had recovered from COVID-19.

The rearrangement links TRBV5-1 to TRBJ1-6, with D maybe TRBD1 (6 bases). Between the trimmed V and J ends, which lost 3 bases and 1 base, there was a span of 23 bases. Germline-derived CDR1 and CDR2 are SGHRS and YFSETQ. The CDR3 is 20 amino acids. This chain's CDR3 is CASSSDSQRVVGSYNSPLHF. DNA of the CDR3: TGCGCCAGCAGCTCGGACAGTCAGAGGGTAGTTGGGTCCTATAATTCACCCCTCCACTTT.

This chain connects TRBV27 to TRBJ2-3; tentatively, D is TRBD2 (6 bases). CDR1 is MNHEY and CDR2 is SMNVEV in the germline V gene (reference sequence). Trimming removed 5 bases at V and 10 bases at J, with 19 bases between. The CDR3 consists of 14 residues. CDR3 nucleotide sequence: TGTGCCAGCAGTGCTCCGGGACTGCCAGGAGCGCAGTATTTT. Protein: CASSAPGLPGAQYF.

The CDR3 region is CASSPYVGGANTEAFF. DNA of the CDR3: TGTGCCAGCTCACCATACGTAGGGGGCGCGAACACTGAAGCTTTCTTT. The chain couples TRBV18 to TRBJ1-1, with 7 bases aligning to TRBD1. Germline CDR1 reads KGHSH; CDR2 reads LQKENI. This CDR3 is 16 amino acids long. With 2 bases clipped from V and 1 base from J, the junction kept 7 bases outside the gene matches.

This sequence joins TRBV3-1 (or the pseudogene TRBV3-2) and TRBJ1-3; D might be TRBD1 (6 bases). Trimming shortened V by 4 bases and J by 2 bases, and 15 bases separated the two germline ends. The CDR3 totals 16 residues. Germline CDR1 is LGHDT and CDR2 is YNNKEL (reference sequence). CDR3 DNA: TGTGCCAGCAGCCTACGGGACAAGGTAGCTGGAAACACCATATATTTT. Its translation: CASSLRDKVAGNTIYF.

The gene calls are TRBV6-1 and TRBJ1-2; no firm D call. CDR1 MNHNS and CDR2 SASEGT come from the germline V gene. This CDR3 has 15 residues. Trimming left V 1 base short and J 1 base short, with 10 bases between. CDR3 residues: CASSEGGTFNYGYTF. DNA for the CDR3: TGTGCCAGCAGTGAAGGAGGCACCTTTAACTATGGCTACACCTTC.

This clone was detected only once. The V and J genes are TRBV12-3 or TRBV12-4 and TRBJ1-2, with 9 positions matching TRBD1. J was trimmed by 6 bases and V by 6 bases; bases with no gene match: 5. This CDR3 has 13 residues. CDR3 in amino acids: CASRETGGNGYTF. CDR3 sequence (DNA): TGTGCCAGCAGGGAAACAGGGGGCAATGGCTACACCTTC.

The V call is TRBV30, the J call TRBJ2-7; no reliable D call. The CDR3 runs 11 residues. Germline values: CDR1 GTSNPN, CDR2 SVGIG (reference sequence). Trimming cost V 2 bases and J 0 bases, with 2 bases left between them. The CDR3 loop reads CAWSLSYEQYF. In DNA form, the CDR3 reads TGTGCCTGGAGTCTCTCCTACGAGCAGTACTTC.

The rearrangement joins TRBV9 to TRBJ1-6; maybe TRBD1 (6 bases). Trimming removed 3 bases at V and 5 bases at J, with 9 bases between. CDR3 length: 14 residues. Germline CDR1 and CDR2: SGDLS and YYNGEE. The DNA of the CDR3 is TGTGCCAGCAGCGGAGGACAGAATAATTCACCCCTCCACTTT. This gives the protein CASSGGQNNSPLHF.

The chain links TRBV28 to TRBJ2-5; 9 positions match TRBD2. This CDR3 is built from 15 residues. The germline V gene encodes CDR1 MDHEN and CDR2 SYDVKM. V lost 2 bases, J lost 2 bases, and 3 bases stayed unmatched. CDR3 in DNA: TGTGCCAGCAGTTTAATGCGGGGGGGTCAAGAGACCCAGTACTTC. Its protein product is CASSLMRGGQETQYF.

The chain recombines TRBV12-3 or TRBV12-4 with TRBJ2-7; possible D gene TRBD2, 5 bases. The CDR3 runs 13 residues. Trimming removed 5 bases from V and 2 bases from J, with 10 bases in between. In DNA form, the CDR3 reads TGTGCCAGCAGTCAATCCGGGACCTACGAGCAGTACTTC. This gives the protein CASSQSGTYEQYF.

The rearrangement joins TRBV28 to TRBJ1-6; 7 bases line up with TRBD1. CDR3 length: 15 amino acids. Germline values: CDR1 MDHEN, CDR2 SYDVKM. J gave up 6 bases and V 7 bases, and 9 bases lay outside the gene matches. CDR3 region: CASTYRDSFNSPLHF. The DNA of the CDR3 is TGTGCCAGCACCTATCGGGACAGTTTTAATTCACCCCTCCACTTT.

The rearrangement uses TRBV5-6 and TRBJ1-2; D call uncertain. The CDR3 consists of 13 residues. V dropped 4 bases and J dropped 2 bases, with 9 bases sitting between them. The germline V gene encodes CDR1 SGHDT and CDR2 YYEEEE. In DNA form, the CDR3 reads TGTGCCAGCAGCCTTCAGGAAAACTATGGCTACACCTTC. It translates to CASSLQENYGYTF.

The genes are TRBV5-1 and TRBJ2-5; 7 bases are a match to TRBD2. The length of the CDR3 is 13 residues. With V trimmed by 0 bases and J by 5 bases, 1 base remained unmatched. CDR1 is SGHRS, CDR2 YFSETQ, per germline. The CDR3 nucleotides are TGCGCCAGCAGCTTGGAGGGAGGGGAGACCCAGTACTTC. It yields the protein CASSLEGGETQYF.

The chain couples TRBV2 to TRBJ2-3, with 8 bases lining up with TRBD1. The J segment lost 2 bases and the V segment lost 4 bases, leaving 5 bases of the junction unmatched. The V gene's germline CDR1 is SNHLY and CDR2 FYNNEI. This CDR3 has 15 amino acids. The DNA of the CDR3 is TGTGCCAGCAGTGGACAGACAGGGGACACAGATACGCAGTATTTT. Translating it yields CASSGQTGDTDTQYF.

A remark on this clone: This sample also contains other DNA sequences that code for the same CDR3. CDR3 protein: CASSLSGQGGNEQFF. The CDR3 coding sequence is TGTGCCAGCAGTTTGAGTGGACAGGGTGGCAATGAGCAGTTCTTC. The chain carries TRBV28 and TRBJ2-1; 8 positions agree with TRBD1. This CDR3 contains 15 residues. Losses at the gene ends were 3 bases for V and 6 bases for J; bases not matched to a gene: 7. Germline V lookup: CDR1 MDHEN, CDR2 SYDVKM. Supplemented by reference TRBV28 and TRBJ2-1, the full variable domain reads DVKVTQSSRYLVKRTGEKVFLECVQDMDHENMFWYRQDPGLGLRLIYFSYDVKMKEKGDIPEGYSVSREKKERFSLILESASTNQTSMYLCASSLSGQGGNEQFFGPGTRLTVL.

This sequence joins TRBV5-1 and TRBJ2-4; 7 bases agree with TRBD1. The V gene end was trimmed by 2 bases and the J gene end by 5 bases; junction bases not matched to a gene: 7. CDR1 SGHRS and CDR2 YFSETQ come from the germline V gene. The CDR3 runs 15 residues. The CDR3 is CASSLTGTVENIQYF. Here the CDR3 DNA reads TGCGCCAGCAGCTTAACCGGGACAGTAGAAAACATTCAGTACTTC.

This chain links TRBV5-5 with TRBJ2-4; no clear D gene. The V gene's germline CDR1 is SGHKS and CDR2 YYEKEE (reference sequence). Trimming stripped 2 bases from V and 3 bases from J, with 9 bases between. The CDR3 extends over 14 amino acids. CDR3 amino acids: CASSLIGFKNIQYF. CDR3 DNA: TGTGCCAGCAGCTTAATTGGCTTCAAAAACATTCAGTACTTC.

The chain links TRBV19 to TRBJ2-7; tentative D call: TRBD2 (5 bases). This CDR3 spans 14 amino acids. Germline loops: CDR1 LNHDA, CDR2 SQIVND (reference sequence). The V end was cut by 5 bases, the J end by 1 base, with 12 bases between. The CDR3 loop reads CASSLRADSYEQYF. In DNA, the CDR3 is TGTGCCAGTAGTTTAAGAGCGGATTCCTACGAGCAGTACTTC.

The V gene is TRBV4-1, the J gene TRBJ2-6, with 8 positions matching TRBD2. This CDR3 contains 16 residues. From germline, CDR1 is MGHRA and CDR2 YSYEKL. Trimming cost V 3 bases and J 2 bases; bases outside gene matches: 3. The CDR3 DNA sequence: TGCGCCAGCAGCCAGTACGGGGGGGCTGGGGCCAACGTCCTGACTTTC. This sequence encodes CASSQYGGAGANVLTF.

The chain has TRBV9 and TRBJ1-3; the D gene is possibly TRBD1 (5 bases). The CDR3 covers 16 residues. Germline CDR1 SGDLS, CDR2 YYNGEE. Trimming shortened V by 2 bases and J by 0 bases, and 12 bases separated the two germline ends. The CDR3 bases are TGTGCCAGCAGCGTGGGGGACTCTAGCTCTGGAAACACCATATATTTT. Residues: CASSVGDSSSGNTIYF.

This CDR3 reads CASSPDRGLWYTF. The CDR3 nucleotides read TGTGCCAGCTCTCCTGACAGGGGATTATGGTACACCTTC. This sequence joins TRBV18 and TRBJ1-2, with 8 bases identical to TRBD1. Germline trimming cut 6 bases from V and 11 bases from J; bases unmatched to any gene: 11. The CDR3 loop spans 13 amino acids. The germline V gene has CDR1 KGHSH and CDR2 LQKENI.

This chain uses TRBV12-5 with TRBJ1-1; D remains unclear. CDR3 size: 13 residues. The ends were cut back, 1 base at V and 0 bases at J, with 3 bases in the middle. From germline, CDR1 is LGHNT and CDR2 FRNRAP. Written as DNA, the CDR3 is TGTGCTAGTGGTTTGGACTTGAACACTGAAGCTTTCTTT. Protein product: CASGLDLNTEAFF.

The CDR3 region has the DNA TGTGCCAGCAGTGAAGCATATGGAGTAGGGAGTTCACCCCTCCACTTT. As protein: CASSEAYGVGSSPLHF. The rearrangement links TRBV6-1 to TRBJ1-6; D unresolved. The CDR3 loop spans 16 amino acids. Germline CDR1 and CDR2: MNHNS and SASEGT. The V end was cut by 0 bases, the J end by 9 bases, with 15 bases between.

V is TRBV7-9 and J is TRBJ1-5, with 8 bases identical to TRBD1. The V gene end was trimmed by 6 bases and the J gene end by 2 bases; junction bases not matched to a gene: 15. This CDR3 region has 18 residues. Germline V gene lookup returns CDR1 SEHNR and CDR2 FQNEAQ (reference sequence). This CDR3 reads CASSFQGARGLGNQPQHF. The CDR3 bases are TGTGCCAGCAGTTTTCAGGGGGCTCGAGGATTGGGCAATCAGCCCCAGCATTTT.

This rearrangement joins TRBV21-1 to TRBJ2-5; whether TRBD1, the table's D call, matches the DNA was not checked. TRBV21-1 is recorded as a pseudogene. This CDR3 comprises 15 residues. The CDR3: CASSKAGDRQETQYF. The DNA of the CDR3 is TGTGCCAGCAGCAAAGCTGGGGACAGGCAAGAGACCCAGTACTTC.

The gene calls are TRBV6-5 and TRBJ1-2; D is perhaps TRBD1 (5 bases). Deletions cut 6 bases from V and 4 bases from J, with 9 bases between. The CDR3 length is 12 residues. The V gene's germline CDR1 is MNHEY and CDR2 SVGAGI. The CDR3 loop is CASRTTAYGYTF. The CDR3 region has the DNA TGTGCCAGCAGAACGACAGCCTATGGCTACACCTTC.

V gene TRBV2 combines with J gene TRBJ1-2, with a tentative D call TRBD1 (6 bases). The germline V gene encodes CDR1 SNHLY and CDR2 FYNNEI. The CDR3 has 16 residues. Trimming removed 2 bases from V and 6 bases from J, with 19 bases in between. In DNA form, the CDR3 reads TGTGCCAGCAGTGAACCCGGGGGGGGGCGGCACGATGGCTACACCTTC. Its translation: CASSEPGGGRHDGYTF.